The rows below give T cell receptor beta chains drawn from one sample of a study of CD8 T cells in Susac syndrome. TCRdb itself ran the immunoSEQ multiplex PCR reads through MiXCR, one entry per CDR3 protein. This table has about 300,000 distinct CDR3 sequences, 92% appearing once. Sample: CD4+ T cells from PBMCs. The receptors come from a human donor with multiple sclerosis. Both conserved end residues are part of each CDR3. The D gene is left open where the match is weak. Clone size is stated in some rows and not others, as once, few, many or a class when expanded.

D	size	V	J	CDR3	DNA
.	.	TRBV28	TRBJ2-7	CASSPRWGISSYEQYF	TGTGCCAGCAGTCCGCGTTGGGGGATAAGCTCCTACGAGCAGTACTTC
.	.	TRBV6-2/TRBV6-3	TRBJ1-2	CASSYSIGGNGYTF	TGTGCCAGCAGTTACTCGATAGGAGGGAACGGCTACACCTTC
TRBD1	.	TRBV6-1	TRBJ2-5	CASSRGQGQGSETQYF	TGTGCCAGCAGTAGGGGACAGGGCCAGGGATCGGAGACCCAGTACTTC
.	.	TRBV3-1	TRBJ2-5	CASSQVLETQYF	TGTGCCAGCAGCCAAGTTTTGGAGACCCAGTACTTC
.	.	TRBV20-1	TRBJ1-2	CSANKGYGYTF	TGCAGTGCTAACAAGGGCTATGGCTACACCTTC
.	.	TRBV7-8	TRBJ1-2	CASSPRGYGYTF	TGTGCCAGCAGCCCACGGGGCTATGGCTACACCTTC
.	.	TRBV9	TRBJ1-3	CASSVAGSPSGNTIYF	TGTGCCAGCAGCGTAGCAGGGAGCCCATCTGGAAACACCATATATTTT
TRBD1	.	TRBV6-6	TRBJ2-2	CASRGQVGNTGELFF	TGTGCCAGCAGGGGACAGGTGGGGAACACCGGGGAGCTGTTTTTT
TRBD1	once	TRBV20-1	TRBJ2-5	CSANTPGQGGKTQYF	TGCAGTGCAAATACACCGGGACAGGGGGGAAAGACCCAGTACTTC
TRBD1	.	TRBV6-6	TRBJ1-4	CASSLPGQGAEKLFF	TGTGCCAGCAGTCTGCCGGGACAGGGGGCTGAAAAACTGTTTTTT
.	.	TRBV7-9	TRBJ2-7	CASSSRTGSYEQYF	TGTGCCAGCAGCTCTAGGACGGGTTCCTACGAGCAGTACTTC
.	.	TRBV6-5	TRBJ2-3	CASSYSGIGEGASTDTQYF	TGTGCCAGCAGTTACAGCGGGATCGGTGAGGGGGCGAGCACAGATACGCAGTATTTT
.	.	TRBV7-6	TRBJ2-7	CASSLDGVPDEQYF	TGTGCCAGCAGCTTAGATGGGGTTCCGGACGAGCAGTACTTC
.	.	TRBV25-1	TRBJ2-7	CASSVQGISSSYEQYF	TGTGCCAGCAGTGTGCAGGGTATCAGTAGCTCCTACGAGCAGTACTTC
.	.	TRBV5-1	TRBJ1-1	CASSLWENTEAFF	TGCGCCAGCAGCTTATGGGAGAACACTGAAGCTTTCTTT
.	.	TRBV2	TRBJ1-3	CASSGGRNTIYF	TGTGCCAGCAGTGGTGGGAGAAACACCATATATTTT
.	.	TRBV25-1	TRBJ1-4	CASSYTNEKLFF	TGTGCCAGCAGTTACACGAATGAAAAACTGTTTTTT
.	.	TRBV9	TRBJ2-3	CASSVAVLADTQYF	TGTGCCAGCAGCGTAGCCGTTTTAGCGGATACGCAGTATTTT
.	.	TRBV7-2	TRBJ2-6	CASSYRSSGANVLTF	TGTGCCAGCAGCTACCGCTCCTCTGGGGCCAACGTCCTGACTTTC
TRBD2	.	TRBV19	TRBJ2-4	CASSIETGTRNIQYF	TGTGCCAGTAGTATAGAAACGGGGACTAGAAACATTCAGTACTTC
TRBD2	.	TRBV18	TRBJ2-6	CASSPTGGSSGANVLTF	TGTGCCAGCTCACCAACGGGGGGATCCTCTGGGGCCAACGTCCTGACTTTC
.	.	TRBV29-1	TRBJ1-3	CSVVEPSGTIYF	TGCAGCGTTGTCGAACCCTCGGGTACCATATATTTT
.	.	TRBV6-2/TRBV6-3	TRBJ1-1	CASRSVMTEAFF	TGTGCCAGCAGATCGGTGATGACTGAAGCTTTCTTT